This T cell receptor beta chain was captured in a study of early T cells in non-severe SARS-CoV-2 infection. Study-wide background: Bulk RNA from unsorted whole blood was sequenced; chains were unpaired. The study, taken as a whole, reports: The matching step, a VDJdb search, favored anti-spike CD8 responses and missed private and CD4 specificities.

Individual cDNA molecules received unique molecular identifiers. Via MiXCR, TCRdb re-called the 5' RACE reads, giving one row per CDR3 protein. The sample consists of about 55,000 distinct CDR3 sequences, 6.5% to 7.5% of them appearing once. Trimming took 6 bases from V and 6 from J, leaving 11 bases between them. The CDR3 length is 12 residues. The germline V gene encodes CDR1 SQVTM and CDR2 ANQGSEA. This clonotype was seen many times. The antigen remains undetermined. This clonotype was sampled from an adult who was a healthcare worker with PCR-confirmed SARS-CoV-2 infection or an uninfected control (not recorded which). The gene calls are TRBV29-1 and TRBJ2-2; D is possibly TRBD1 (6 bases). The material was whole blood, obtained at baseline. CDR3 loop: CSVRGGAGELFF. The CDR3 DNA reads TGCAGCGTCCGTGGGGGCGCCGGGGAGCTGTTTTTT.